A selection of T cell receptor beta chains follows, all from one sample in a study of CD8+CD57+ T cells in acquired aplastic anemia. TCRdb used MiXCR to reprocess the reads, holding one entry per CDR3 protein. The table shows approximately 220,000 distinct CDR3 sequences, with about 44% occurring only once. The sequencing input was sorted CD4+, CD8+, or CD8+CD57+ T cells (not recorded which) from PBMCs. These receptors all come from a human donor with aplastic anemia. Both conserved end residues are part of each CDR3. D genes are given only for firm matches. Size tells how often a clone was seen (once, few, many) or the class of an expanded clone, and some rows leave it out.

>NA|TRBJ1-4|TRBV5-6|NA
CASSFFVVGGEKLFF
TGTGCCAGCAGCTTCTTTGTGGTGGGTGGCGAAAAACTGTTTTTT
>many|TRBJ2-1|TRBV7-3|NA
CASSSTEGGPNNEQFF
TGTGCCAGCAGCTCAACAGAGGGGGGACCGAACAATGAGCAGTTCTTC
>NA|TRBJ1-1|TRBV7-2|NA
CAIDSNTEAFF
TGTGCAATCGACAGTAACACTGAAGCTTTCTTT
>many|TRBJ2-1|TRBV7-9|NA
CASSHAGAGNNEQFF
TGTGCCAGCAGCCATGCCGGTGCGGGAAACAATGAGCAGTTCTTC
>NA|TRBJ1-4|TRBV6-6|NA
CASSFQGRNEKLFF
TGTGCCAGCAGTTTTCAGGGGAGGAATGAAAAACTGTTTTTT
>many|TRBJ2-1|TRBV15|TRBD2
CATSRDWRRGGVEQFF
TGTGCCACCAGCAGAGATTGGAGGCGGGGGGGCGTTGAGCAGTTCTTC
>NA|TRBJ1-3|TRBV25-1|NA
CASSEYREYPGNTIYF
TGTGCCAGCAGTGAATACAGGGAGTATCCTGGAAACACCATATATTTT
>NA|TRBJ2-7|TRBV19|NA
CASSTLGQLYEQYF
TGTGCCAGTAGTACTTTAGGACAGCTCTACGAGCAGTACTTC
>NA|TRBJ1-6|TRBV7-9|TRBD1
CASSLGQGGVSNSPLHF
TGTGCCAGCAGCTTGGGACAGGGAGGGGTGAGTAATTCACCCCTCCACTTT
>once|TRBJ1-2|TRBV7-8|NA
CASSLALGGSGGYTF
TGTGCCAGCAGCTTAGCGCTCGGGGGTTCGGGAGGCTACACCTTC
>NA|TRBJ2-1|TRBV7-7|NA
CASSLFQGCNGQFF
TGTGCTAGCAGCTTGTTCCAGGGCTGCAATGGGCAGTTCTTC
>many|TRBJ2-5|TRBV15|TRBD1
CATSKGQGVQETQYF
TGTGCCACCAGCAAAGGACAGGGAGTTCAAGAGACCCAGTACTTC
>NA|TRBJ1-3|TRBV20-1|NA
CSATLGTDSGNTIYF
TGCAGTGCCACCTTGGGCACAGACTCTGGAAACACCATATATTTT
>NA|TRBJ2-1|TRBV7-2|NA
CASSLVPRSSYNEQFF
TGTGCCAGCAGCTTAGTCCCAAGGAGCTCCTACAATGAGCAGTTCTTC
>NA|TRBJ2-3|TRBV2|NA
CASCPLRAHGKGRRADTQYF
TGTGCCAGCTGCCCTTTGAGGGCCCACGGAAAAGGACGGAGGGCAGATACGCAGTATTTT
>NA|TRBJ1-6|TRBV9|TRBD1
CASSVSPGGEPLHF
TGTGCCAGCAGCGTAAGCCCAGGGGGGGAACCCCTCCACTTT
>many|TRBJ2-7|TRBV6-1|NA
CASTGTYEQYF
TGTGCCAGCACAGGAACCTACGAGCAGTACTTC
>many|TRBJ2-7|TRBV15|NA
CATSRDDSGTYEQYF
TGTGCCACCAGCAGAGATGATAGCGGAACCTACGAGCAGTACTTC
>once|TRBJ2-7|TRBV10-1|TRBD1
CASSEAGGDFHEQYF
TGCGCCAGCAGTGAGGCAGGGGGCGACTTCCACGAGCAGTACTTC
>NA|TRBJ1-1|TRBV10-2|NA
CASSGQSGIAFF
TGCGCCAGCAGTGGACAGTCAGGTATAGCTTTCTTT
>many|TRBJ2-1|TRBV7-9|NA
CASSFSADDSYEQFF
TGTGCCAGCAGCTTCTCAGCGGACGACAGCTATGAGCAGTTCTTC
>few|TRBJ2-7|TRBV30|NA
CAWRDRGGVSEQYF
TGTGCCTGGAGGGACCGCGGCGGGGTCTCCGAGCAGTACTTC
>many|TRBJ1-6|TRBV2|NA
CASSERGSSYNSPLHF
TGTGCCAGCAGTGAACGTGGGAGCTCCTATAATTCACCCCTCCACTTT
>few|TRBJ1-5|TRBV30|NA
CAWSGNEGQPQHF
TGTGCCTGGAGTGGAAACGAGGGTCAGCCCCAGCATTTT
>NA|TRBJ2-7|TRBV5-6|TRBD1
CASGKGQGREQYF
TGTGCCAGCGGCAAGGGACAGGGACGCGAGCAGTACTTC
>NA|TRBJ2-7|TRBV29-1|NA
CSVDGQGGYEQYF
TGCAGCGTTGATGGCCAAGGGGGCTACGAGCAGTACTTC
>many|TRBJ1-1|TRBV5-5|NA
CASSYWLGDTEAFF
TGTGCCAGCAGCTACTGGTTGGGGGACACTGAAGCTTTCTTT
>NA|TRBJ2-2|TRBV24-1|TRBD1
CATSDGQGTRAGELFF
TGTGCCACCAGTGACGGACAGGGGACGAGGGCTGGGGAGCTGTTTTTT
>many|TRBJ2-2|TRBV24-1|TRBD2
CATSGRTSGSRDTGELFF
TGTGCCACCAGTGGGCGCACTAGCGGGAGTCGCGACACCGGGGAGCTGTTTTTT
>NA|TRBJ2-7|TRBV20-1|NA
CSAYPTSRNYEQYF
TGCAGTGCCTACCCTACTAGCCGAAACTACGAGCAGTACTTC
>NA|TRBJ1-2|TRBV5-1|NA
CASSLAKRRGYTF
TGCGCCAGCAGCTTAGCCAAAAGGAGGGGCTACACCTTC
>NA|TRBJ2-1|TRBV7-3|NA
CASSLMPQSSYNEQFF
TGTGCCAGCAGCTTAATGCCACAAAGCTCCTACAATGAGCAGTTCTTC
>many|TRBJ2-5|TRBV2|NA
CASFKPSQETQYF
TGTGCCAGCTTCAAACCCTCACAAGAGACCCAGTACTTC
>many|TRBJ1-1|TRBV28|TRBD1
CASSGQGGRDTEAFF
TGTGCCAGCAGCGGACAGGGGGGACGGGACACTGAAGCTTTCTTT
>many|TRBJ2-2|TRBV24-1|NA
CATSGRTWELFF
TGTGCCACCAGTGGCAGGACTTGGGAGCTGTTTTTT
>NA|TRBJ1-2|TRBV24-1|NA
CATAAGTVGAGYTF
TGTGCCACCGCCGCCGGGACGGTCGGTGCAGGCTACACCTTC
>NA|TRBJ1-3|TRBV7-6|NA
CASSETVTGNTIYF
TGTGCCAGCAGCGAGACCGTTACTGGAAACACCATATATTTT
>NA|TRBJ2-6|TRBV19|NA
CASSSGVQVSGANVLTF
TGTGCCAGTAGTAGTGGGGTTCAGGTTTCTGGGGCCAACGTCCTGACTTTC
>NA|TRBJ2-7|TRBV5-6|TRBD2
CASSLALAGGTYEQYF
TGTGCCAGCAGCTTAGCACTAGCGGGAGGAACCTACGAGCAGTACTTC
>many|TRBJ1-1|TRBV9|NA
CASSVVANLRDTEAFF
TGTGCCAGCAGCGTTGTGGCTAACCTACGGGACACTGAAGCTTTCTTT
>NA|TRBJ1-4|TRBV29-1|NA
CSVDWLAGDNEKLFF
TGCAGCGTTGATTGGCTAGCGGGGGATAATGAAAAACTGTTTTTT
>many|TRBJ2-7|TRBV24-1|TRBD1
CATSESQGSEQYF
TGTGCCACCAGTGAGTCACAGGGGTCAGAGCAGTACTTC
>NA|TRBJ2-5|TRBV6-2/TRBV6-3|TRBD2
CASSEAASGREETQYF
TGTGCCAGCAGTGAAGCGGCTAGCGGGAGGGAAGAGACCCAGTACTTC
>NA|TRBJ2-5|TRBV29-1|TRBD1
CSVGGTGGETQYF
TGCAGCGTTGGGGGGACAGGGGGAGAGACCCAGTACTTC
>NA|TRBJ1-2|TRBV7-3|NA
CASSLSWRGRNNGYTF
TGTGCTAGCAGCTTAAGTTGGCGGGGGCGTAACAATGGCTACACCTTC
>many|TRBJ2-1|TRBV2|TRBD2
CASSTGTNTYNEQFF
TGTGCCAGCAGTACCGGGACTAACACATACAATGAGCAGTTCTTC
>NA|TRBJ2-7|TRBV10-1|TRBD1
CASSLATGVGVGEQYF
TGCGCCAGCAGCTTGGCGACAGGGGTTGGGGTAGGCGAGCAGTACTTC
>NA|TRBJ1-2|TRBV29-1|NA
CSVEDPPGRGYTF
TGCAGCGTTGAAGATCCCCCTGGACGTGGCTACACCTTC
>many|TRBJ2-1|TRBV30|NA
CAWSVVHEQFF
TGTGCCTGGAGTGTGGTCCATGAGCAGTTCTTC
>NA|TRBJ1-6|TRBV19|TRBD1
CASSLSGTGDSPLHF
TGTGCCAGTAGTCTATCCGGGACAGGGGACTCACCCCTCCACTTT
>many|TRBJ2-5|TRBV5-6|TRBD1
CASSLSAGQGARETQYF
TGTGCCAGCAGCTTGTCCGCGGGACAGGGGGCGAGGGAGACCCAGTACTTC
>medium-sized|TRBJ1-1|TRBV7-3|NA
CASSFSGAGARTEAFF
TGTGCCAGCAGCTTCTCAGGGGCGGGGGCGCGCACTGAAGCTTTCTTT
>many|TRBJ2-5|TRBV7-2|NA
CASSLLRKETQYF
TGTGCCAGCAGCTTATTACGAAAAGAGACCCAGTACTTC
>once|TRBJ2-7|TRBV25-1|NA
CASSDRGGTRSSYEQYF
TGTGCCAGCAGTGACCGGGGCGGGACACGATCTTCCTACGAGCAGTACTTC
>NA|TRBJ2-1|TRBV30|TRBD2
CAWIGGSSGYNEQFF
TGTGCCTGGATTGGGGGGTCTAGCGGGTACAATGAGCAGTTCTTC
>NA|TRBJ1-2|TRBV7-9|NA
CASSSGQYGYTF
TGTGCCAGCAGCTCCGGACAGTATGGCTACACCTTC